The rows below give T cell receptor beta chains drawn from one sample of a study of T cell changes during pregnancy in multiple sclerosis. This table comes from immunoSEQ multiplex PCR, and its TCRdb copy is limited to in-frame clones, with some not included. The sample carries over 70,000 clones, around 94% recorded once. The material was peripheral blood, obtained in the third trimester of pregnancy. The receptors derive from a female donor with multiple sclerosis, enrolled in a pregnancy study. Both conserved end residues are trimmed from each CDR3.

TRBJ2-7,TRBV6-4,ASRPGGQGLYEQY
TRBJ1-5,TRBV25-1,ASSETGLQPQH
TRBJ1-5,TRBV30,AWSVGDSRAQPQN
TRBJ2-2,TRBV4-1,ASSQELAGARGGELF
TRBJ2-7,TRBV7-2,ASSLVTSGSYEQY
TRBJ2-1,TRBV5-1,ASSALTGFNEQF
TRBJ2-3,TRBV5-1,ASSRTSGGTDTQY
TRBJ2-1,TRBV2,ASSRAGDTYNEQF
TRBJ2-7,TRBV7-9,ASSPGQPYEQY
TRBJ2-6,TRBV19,ASTMASGLSGANVLT
TRBJ2-6,TRBV27,ASSLTGALGANVLT
TRBJ1-1,TRBV28,ASSLEQANTEAF
TRBJ1-3,TRBV6-1,ASSDQGDLSGNTIY
TRBJ1-2,TRBV18,ASSPVEGLSGYT
TRBJ2-5,TRBV9,ASSVARGDRETQY
TRBJ1-5,TRBV5-6,ASSEGGGGSHQPQH
TRBJ2-1,TRBV28,ASKETNVLF
TRBJ2-1,TRBV5-1,ASSPGLAGPNEQF
TRBJ2-2,TRBV9,ASSPQVAGRSSRLTGELF
TRBJ2-7,TRBV19,ASRGLAGAYEQY
TRBJ2-7,TRBV4-1,ASSQDPQGRTYEQY
TRBJ2-1,TRBV20-1,SAFIAVHQF
TRBJ2-7,TRBV15,ATSKEGGSTNEQY
TRBJ2-7,TRBV27,ASSLGHEQY
TRBJ2-5,TRBV5-4,ASSPGLAVQETQY
TRBJ2-7,TRBV18,ASSSPGLDSYEQY
TRBJ1-2,TRBV4-1,ASSRLTGDLSYT
TRBJ2-1,TRBV7-9,ASSHRQGAYNEQF
TRBJ2-1,TRBV5-6,ASSLQDYFQSYNEQF
TRBJ2-5,TRBV12-5,ASGLDRQETQY
TRBJ2-3,TRBV4-2,ASSQDRQGAGDTQY
TRBJ2-1,TRBV7-9,ASSTGQGAMDEQF
TRBJ2-2,TRBV12-2,ASRLERVPNAGELF
TRBJ2-1,TRBV18,ASSPSLVTRYNEQF
TRBJ2-3,TRBV7-2,ASSLGLAGYTDTQY
TRBJ2-7,TRBV6-6,ASSSNRDRQTYEQY
TRBJ2-7,TRBV19,ASSRQGPYEQY
TRBJ1-1,TRBV19,ASIGQGERLTEAF
TRBJ2-7,TRBV20-1,SAGDYGQY
TRBJ2-7,TRBV5-1,ASSPLAGAQYEQY
TRBJ2-2,TRBV27,ATSAPRQVSGELF
TRBJ2-3,TRBV25-1,ASSDSGRVGDTQY
TRBJ2-7,TRBV7-9,ASSLTLGEQY
TRBJ2-1,TRBV7-6,ASSLVGRGSRNEQF
TRBJ1-2,TRBV4-3,ASSQDTGRVDGYT
TRBJ2-1,TRBV7-3,ASSLIGSSGSYNEQF
TRBJ1-1,TRBV5-6,ASSPQGRGPEQNTEAF
TRBJ1-5,TRBV19,ASSISGQGNQPQH
TRBJ2-7,TRBV5-1,ASSSLGGALGEQY
TRBJ2-7,TRBV30,AWSALTSGRAYEQY
TRBJ2-7,TRBV27,ASSLLADTPLYEQY
TRBJ2-7,TRBV6-5,ASSYGTSGSYEQY
TRBJ2-7,TRBV5-1,ASSLAVSGPGEQY
TRBJ1-4,TRBV25-1,ASSELRSEGGSEKLF
TRBJ2-1,TRBV4-1,ASSQDKGDGNEQF